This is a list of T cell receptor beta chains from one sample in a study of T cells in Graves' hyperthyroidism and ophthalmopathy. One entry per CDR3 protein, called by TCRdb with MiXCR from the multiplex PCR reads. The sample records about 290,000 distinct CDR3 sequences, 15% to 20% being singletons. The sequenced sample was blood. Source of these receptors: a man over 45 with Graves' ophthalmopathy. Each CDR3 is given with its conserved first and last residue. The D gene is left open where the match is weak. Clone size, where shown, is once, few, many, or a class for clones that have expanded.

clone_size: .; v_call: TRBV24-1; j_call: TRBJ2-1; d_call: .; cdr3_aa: CATSDATRPEQFF; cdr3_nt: TGTGCCACCAGTGATGCTACCCGGCCGGAGCAGTTCTTC
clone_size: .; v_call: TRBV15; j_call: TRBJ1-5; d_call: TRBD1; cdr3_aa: CATSTDRGGQPQHF; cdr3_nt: TGTGCCACCAGCACAGACAGGGGAGGTCAGCCCCAGCATTTT
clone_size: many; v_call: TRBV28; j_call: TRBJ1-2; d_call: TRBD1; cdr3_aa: CASTVLGQNYGYTF; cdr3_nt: TGTGCCAGCACCGTCTTGGGACAGAACTATGGCTACACCTTC
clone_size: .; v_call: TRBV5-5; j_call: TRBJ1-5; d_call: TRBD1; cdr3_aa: CASSSGQGVPYSNQPQHF; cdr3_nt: TGTGCCAGCAGCTCCGGACAGGGAGTACCTTATAGCAATCAGCCCCAGCATTTT
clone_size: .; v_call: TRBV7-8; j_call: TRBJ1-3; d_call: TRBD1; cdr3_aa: CASSVDRGNTIYF; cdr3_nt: TGTGCCAGCAGCGTGGACAGGGGGAACACCATATATTTT
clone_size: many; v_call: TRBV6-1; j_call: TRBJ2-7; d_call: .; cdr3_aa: CASQVGLATYEQYF; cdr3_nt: TGTGCCAGCCAAGTTGGGCTAGCGACCTACGAGCAGTACTTC
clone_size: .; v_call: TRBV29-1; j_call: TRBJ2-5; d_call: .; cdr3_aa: CSVPTGETQYF; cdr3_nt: TGCAGCGTTCCCACCGGAGAGACCCAGTACTTC
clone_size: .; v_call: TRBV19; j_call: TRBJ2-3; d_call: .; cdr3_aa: CASTVRTGGTDTQYF; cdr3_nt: TGTGCCAGTACCGTAAGGACTGGGGGCACAGATACGCAGTATTTT
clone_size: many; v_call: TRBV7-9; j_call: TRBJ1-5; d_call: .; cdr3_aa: CASSLGPPGSNQPQHF; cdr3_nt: TGTGCCAGCAGCCTCGGGCCACCAGGCAGCAATCAGCCCCAGCATTTT
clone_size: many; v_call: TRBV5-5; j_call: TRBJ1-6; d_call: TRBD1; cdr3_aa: CASSTGTGGSPLHF; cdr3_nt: TGTGCCAGCAGCACCGGGACAGGTGGATCACCCCTCCACTTT
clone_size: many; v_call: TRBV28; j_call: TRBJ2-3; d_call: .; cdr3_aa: CASSPGLGRADTQYF; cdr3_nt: TGTGCCAGCAGTCCCGGTTTAGGGCGGGCAGATACGCAGTATTTT
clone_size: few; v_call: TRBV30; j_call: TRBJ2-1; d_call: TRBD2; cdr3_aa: CAWSVRPSGRVYNEQFF; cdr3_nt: TGTGCCTGGAGTGTACGCCCTAGCGGGAGGGTGTACAATGAGCAGTTCTTC
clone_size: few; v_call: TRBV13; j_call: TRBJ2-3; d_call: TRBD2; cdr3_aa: CASSGSGSGTDTQYF; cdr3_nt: TGTGCCAGCAGCGGCAGCGGGAGCGGCACAGATACGCAGTATTTT
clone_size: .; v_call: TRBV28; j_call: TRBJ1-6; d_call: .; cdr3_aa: CASTAGINSPLHF; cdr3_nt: TGTGCCAGCACCGCGGGCATAAATTCACCCCTCCACTTT
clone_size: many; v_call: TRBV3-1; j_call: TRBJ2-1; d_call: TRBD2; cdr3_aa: CASSQVGGRRGNEQFF; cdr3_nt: TGTGCCAGCAGCCAAGTTGGCGGGAGAAGGGGCAATGAGCAGTTCTTC
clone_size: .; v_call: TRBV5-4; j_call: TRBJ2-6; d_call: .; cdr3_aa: CASSPLPSSGANVLTF; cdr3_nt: TGTGCCAGCAGCCCGCTACCATCCTCTGGGGCCAACGTCCTGACTTTC
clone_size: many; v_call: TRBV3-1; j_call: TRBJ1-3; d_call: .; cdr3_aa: CASSQDPQVAGNTIYF; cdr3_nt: TGTGCCAGCAGCCAAGACCCCCAGGTCGCTGGAAACACCATATATTTT
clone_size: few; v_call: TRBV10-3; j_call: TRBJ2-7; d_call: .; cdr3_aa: CAISGGSKYEQYF; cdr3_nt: TGTGCCATCAGTGGAGGAAGCAAATACGAGCAGTACTTC
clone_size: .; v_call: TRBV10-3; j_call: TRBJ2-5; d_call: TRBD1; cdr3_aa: CAISYSRGIETGETQYF; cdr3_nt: TGTGCCATCAGTTACTCGCGTGGTATTGAGACAGGGGAGACCCAGTACTTC
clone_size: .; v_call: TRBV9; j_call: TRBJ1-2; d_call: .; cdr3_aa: CASSAGQSGYGYTF; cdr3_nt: TGTGCCAGCAGCGCCGGACAGAGCGGATATGGCTACACCTTC
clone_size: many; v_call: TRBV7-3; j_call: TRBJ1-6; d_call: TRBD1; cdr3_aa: CASSLTGGDSPLHF; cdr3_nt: TGTGCCAGCAGCTTGACAGGGGGGGATTCACCCCTCCACTTT
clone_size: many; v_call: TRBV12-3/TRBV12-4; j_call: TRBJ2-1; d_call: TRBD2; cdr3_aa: CASSPRTRDYSPYNEQFF; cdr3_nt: TGTGCCAGCAGTCCGCGGACCCGGGACTATTCTCCCTACAATGAGCAGTTCTTC
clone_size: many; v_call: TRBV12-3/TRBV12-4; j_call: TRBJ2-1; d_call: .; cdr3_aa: CASSPSGPRGEQFF; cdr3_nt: TGTGCCAGCAGTCCCTCAGGGCCGAGGGGAGAGCAGTTCTTC
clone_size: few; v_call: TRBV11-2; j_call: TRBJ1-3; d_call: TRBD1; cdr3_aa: CASSFPGGGGNTIYF; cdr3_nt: TGTGCCAGCAGCTTCCCAGGGGGTGGTGGAAACACCATATATTTT
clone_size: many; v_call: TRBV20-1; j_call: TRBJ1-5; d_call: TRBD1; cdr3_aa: CSARRGQGYNQPQHF; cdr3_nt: TGCAGTGCTAGACGGGGACAGGGGTACAATCAGCCCCAGCATTTT
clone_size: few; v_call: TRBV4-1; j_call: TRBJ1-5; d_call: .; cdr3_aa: CASSQDPGGHQPQHF; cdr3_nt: TGCGCCAGCAGCCAAGACCCCGGGGGCCATCAGCCCCAGCATTTT
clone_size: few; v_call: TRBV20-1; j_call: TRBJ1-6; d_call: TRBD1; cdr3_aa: CSASISTTGINSPLHF; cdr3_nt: TGCAGTGCTAGTATTTCGACGACAGGGATTAATTCACCCCTCCACTTT
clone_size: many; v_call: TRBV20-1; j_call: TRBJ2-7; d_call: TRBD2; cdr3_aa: CSAQAGGPPYEQYF; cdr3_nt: TGCAGTGCCCAAGCGGGAGGTCCCCCCTACGAGCAGTACTTC
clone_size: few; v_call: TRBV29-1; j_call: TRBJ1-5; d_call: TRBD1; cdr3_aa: CSVGQGADQPQHF; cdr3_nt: TGCAGCGTTGGGCAGGGGGCAGATCAGCCCCAGCATTTT
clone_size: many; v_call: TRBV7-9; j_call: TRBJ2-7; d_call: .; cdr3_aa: CASREGASDAYEQYF; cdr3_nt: TGTGCCAGCAGGGAAGGGGCTAGCGATGCCTACGAGCAGTACTTC
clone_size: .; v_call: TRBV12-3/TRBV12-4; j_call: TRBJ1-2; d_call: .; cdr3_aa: CASSLSQGLLANYGYTF; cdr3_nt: TGTGCCAGCAGTTTATCGCAGGGGCTCTTAGCGAACTATGGCTACACCTTC
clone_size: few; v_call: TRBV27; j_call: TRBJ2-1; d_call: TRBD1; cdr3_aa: CASRDRFTDEQFF; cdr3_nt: TGTGCCAGCCGGGACAGATTCACCGATGAGCAGTTCTTC
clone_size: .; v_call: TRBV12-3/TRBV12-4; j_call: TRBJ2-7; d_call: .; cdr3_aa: CASSLMREQYF; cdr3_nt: TGTGCCAGCAGTTTAATGCGCGAGCAGTACTTC
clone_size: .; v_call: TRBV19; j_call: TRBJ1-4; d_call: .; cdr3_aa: CASLSGTDEKLFF; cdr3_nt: TGTGCCAGTCTGTCGGGGACTGATGAAAAACTGTTTTTT
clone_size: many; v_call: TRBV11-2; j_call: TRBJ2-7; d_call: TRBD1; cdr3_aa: CASSRDRPSYEQYF; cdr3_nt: TGTGCCAGCAGCCGGGACAGGCCTTCCTACGAGCAGTACTTC
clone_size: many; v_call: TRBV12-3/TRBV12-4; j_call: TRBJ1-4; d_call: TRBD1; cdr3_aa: CASSPTGTVATNEKLFF; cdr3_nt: TGTGCCAGCAGTCCAACCGGGACAGTTGCAACTAATGAAAAACTGTTTTTT
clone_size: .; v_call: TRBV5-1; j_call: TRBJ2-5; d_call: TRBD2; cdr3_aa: CASSFLGLAGVGETQYF; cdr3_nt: TGCGCCAGCAGCTTTCTCGGACTAGCGGGAGTAGGGGAGACCCAGTACTTC
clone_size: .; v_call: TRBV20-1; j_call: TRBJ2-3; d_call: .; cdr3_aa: CSARDLYIRDSLPPDTQYF; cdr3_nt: TGCAGTGCTAGAGACCTATACATACGGGACTCATTACCTCCCGATACGCAGTATTTT
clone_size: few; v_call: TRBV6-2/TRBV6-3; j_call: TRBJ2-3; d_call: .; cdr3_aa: CASSRRDTDTQYF; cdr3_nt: TGTGCCAGCAGTAGGCGGGACACAGATACGCAGTATTTT
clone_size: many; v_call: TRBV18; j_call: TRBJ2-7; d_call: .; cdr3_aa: CASSPPGRFGYEQYF; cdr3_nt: TGTGCCAGCTCACCACCGGGTAGGTTCGGCTACGAGCAGTACTTC
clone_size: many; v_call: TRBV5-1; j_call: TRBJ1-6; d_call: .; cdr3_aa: CASSRGGDSPLHF; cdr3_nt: TGCGCCAGCAGCAGAGGAGGTGACTCACCCCTCCACTTT
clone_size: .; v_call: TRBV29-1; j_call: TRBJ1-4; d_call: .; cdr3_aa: CSAEGGGAGEKLFF; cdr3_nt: TGCAGCGCAGAGGGAGGAGGGGCTGGTGAAAAACTGTTTTTT
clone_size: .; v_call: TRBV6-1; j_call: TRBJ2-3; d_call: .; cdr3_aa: CASSYAGSTDTQYF; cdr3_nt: TGTGCCAGCAGTTACGCGGGGAGCACAGATACGCAGTATTTT
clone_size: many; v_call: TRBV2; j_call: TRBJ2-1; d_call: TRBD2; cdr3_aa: CASSEGASGRDLYNGQFF; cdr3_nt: TGTGCCAGCAGTGAAGGGGCTAGCGGGAGGGACCTCTACAATGGGCAGTTCTTC
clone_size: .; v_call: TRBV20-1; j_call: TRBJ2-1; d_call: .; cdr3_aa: CSAGPYEQFF; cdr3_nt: TGCAGTGCTGGCCCCTATGAGCAGTTCTTC
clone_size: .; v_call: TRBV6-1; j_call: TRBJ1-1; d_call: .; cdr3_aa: CASSEGKGRITSEAFF; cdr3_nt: TGTGCCAGCAGTGAAGGGAAAGGGCGGATTACCTCTGAAGCTTTCTTT
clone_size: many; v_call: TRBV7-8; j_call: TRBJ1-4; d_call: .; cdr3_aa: CAVAGSGTNEKLFF; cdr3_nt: TGTGCCGTGGCAGGGAGCGGAACTAATGAAAAACTGTTTTTT
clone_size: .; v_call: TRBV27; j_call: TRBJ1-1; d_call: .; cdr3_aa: CASSYRAPGTEAFF; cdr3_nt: TGTGCCAGCAGTTACAGGGCCCCCGGTACTGAAGCTTTCTTT